These 29 T cell receptor beta chains share one sample of origin, sequenced in a study of blood T cell repertoires in COVID-19. Clones were sequenced by immunoSEQ multiplex PCR, and TCRdb holds only the in-frame ones, with some missing. The sample holds just over 350,000 clones, around nine tenths seen once. Material for sequencing was peripheral blood. These TCRs come from a woman aged 55-69 years with COVID-19, enrolled during active disease.

The chain has TRBV5-5 and TRBJ1-2, with D tentatively TRBD1 (6 bases). The germline V gene encodes CDR1 SGHKS and CDR2 YYEKEE (reference sequence). The CDR3 runs to 14 residues. V was pared by 6 bases and J by 2 bases, with 14 bases between. The CDR3 region has the DNA TGTGCCAGCACCTCCCAGACAGGAAACTATGGCTACACCTTC. Translation: CASTSQTGNYGYTF. Based on the CDR3 plus reference TRBV5-5 and TRBJ1-2, the full variable domain is DAGVTQSPTHLIKTRGQQVTLRCSPISGHKSVSWYQQVLGQGPQFIFQYYEKEERGRGNFPDRFSARQFPNYSSELNVNALLLGDSALYLCASTSQTGNYGYTFGSGTRLTVV.

V and J are TRBV7-2 and TRBJ2-3; D might be TRBD2 (5 bases). Trimming cost V 4 bases and J 2 bases, with 10 bases left between them. This CDR3 contains 14 residues. Per the germline V gene, CDR1 is SGHTA and CDR2 is FQGNSA. This CDR3 reads CASSSRGATDTQYF. The CDR3 bases are TGTGCCAGCAGCTCCCGGGGAGCCACAGATACGCAGTATTTT.

V usage is TRBV5-1 and J usage is TRBJ1-4, with D unresolved. V was clipped by 0 bases and J by 7 bases, with 10 bases between them. The germline V gene encodes CDR1 SGHRS and CDR2 YFSETQ. The CDR3 contains 14 residues. The CDR3 DNA reads TGCGCCAGCAGCTTGGACCCCTTGAGTGAAAAACTGTTTTTT. Its protein product is CASSLDPLSEKLFF.

V gene TRBV30 combines with J gene TRBJ1-3; D is unclear. Trimming removed 2 bases at V and 4 bases at J, with 12 bases between. This CDR3 is built from 14 residues. The germline CDR1 and CDR2 sequences are GTSNPN and SVGIG (reference sequence). The CDR3 sequence is CAWSRPGSGNTIYF. Here the CDR3 DNA reads TGTGCCTGGAGTAGGCCAGGCTCAGGAAACACCATATATTTT.

The gene calls are TRBV19 and TRBJ1-1, with D hard to call. Per germline, CDR1 LNHDA and CDR2 SQIVND (reference sequence). Between the trimmed V and J ends, which lost 5 bases and 10 bases, there was a span of 20 bases. This CDR3 region has 14 residues. The CDR3 here is CASSSWNRVLGAFF. As DNA, the CDR3 is TGTGCCAGTAGTTCCTGGAACCGGGTCCTCGGAGCTTTCTTT.

This clone has only one observation. V gene TRBV6-2 or TRBV6-3 combines with J gene TRBJ2-3; 8 nucleotides agree with TRBD2. This CDR3 has 20 residues. Trimming at V came to 0 bases and at J to 3 bases, leaving 17 bases not matched to a gene. Germline V CDR1 and CDR2: MNHEY, SVGEGT. This chain's CDR3 is CASSYSMGRIRGGRTDTQYF. The DNA of the CDR3 is TGTGCCAGCAGTTACTCGATGGGCCGCATACGGGGGGGCCGGACAGATACGCAGTATTTT.

This chain uses TRBV6-5 with TRBJ2-5; 10 bases are shared with TRBD2. The CDR3 covers 15 residues. The germline V gene encodes CDR1 MNHEY and CDR2 SVGAGI. The V segment lost 5 bases and the J segment 4 bases; nucleotides outside the gene matches: 7. The CDR3 region is CASSIAGGLGETQYF. The CDR3 DNA reads as TGTGCCAGCAGTATAGCGGGGGGCCTGGGAGAGACCCAGTACTTC.

V is TRBV14 and J is TRBJ2-7, with unresolved D. Germline CDR1 is SGHDN and CDR2 is FVKESK. The CDR3 has 13 amino acids. Trimming pared 1 base from V and 4 bases from J, leaving 8 bases between. CDR3 in amino acids: CASSQGNAYEQYF. The CDR3 nucleotides are TGTGCCAGCAGCCAAGGAAACGCGTACGAGCAGTACTTC.

The rearrangement links TRBV18 to TRBJ1-2; D is possibly TRBD1 (6 bases). Germline lookup yields CDR1 KGHSH and CDR2 LQKENI. The CDR3 length is 14 residues. V shed 4 bases and J shed 2 bases, with 11 bases lying between them. The CDR3 bases are TGTGCCAGCTCACTAACCCAGGGGAACTATGGCTACACCTTC. It codes for CASSLTQGNYGYTF.

With respect to this clone: Other DNA sequences in the same sample also yield this CDR3. The chain is built from TRBV7-8 and TRBJ1-1; perhaps TRBD1 as D (5 bases). Between the trimmed V and J ends, which lost 1 base and 1 base, there was a span of 7 bases. CDR1 and CDR2 (germline): SGHVS, FQNEAQ. There are 14 residues in the CDR3. This CDR3 reads CASSLGQGNTEAFF. The DNA of the CDR3 is TGTGCCAGCAGCTTAGGCCAGGGGAACACTGAAGCTTTCTTT.

This chain uses TRBV11-2 with TRBJ1-2, with unresolved D. Germline V gene sequence: CDR1 SGHAT, CDR2 FQNNGV. CDR3 length: 17 amino acids. The V end lost 1 base, the J end lost 1 base, and 16 bases lay between the germline ends. CDR3 sequence (DNA): TGTGCCAGCAGCTTAGCGGGTGCGGTAGTCGATAACTATGGCTACACCTTC. Translating gives CASSLAGAVVDNYGYTF. The complete variable domain, with remaining parts taken from reference TRBV11-2 and TRBJ1-2, reads EAGVAQSPRYKIIEKRQSVAFWCNPISGHATLYWYQQILGQGPKLLIQFQNNGVVDDSQLPKDRFSAERLKGVDSTLKIQPAKLEDSAVYLCASSLAGAVVDNYGYTFGSGTRLTVV.

The gene calls are TRBV7-3 and TRBJ2-3, with TRBD1 identical over 12 bases. Per the germline V gene, CDR1 is SGHTA and CDR2 is FQGTGA. This CDR3 is built from 18 residues. V was clipped by 5 bases and J by 4 bases; unmatched bases: 13. CDR3 coding DNA: TGTGCCAGCAGCGCCCGGGGAGGGACAGGGGGCGCGTCAGATACGCAGTATTTT. Protein sequence: CASSARGGTGGASDTQYF. Full variable domain (outside the CDR3, taken from reference TRBV7-3 and TRBJ2-3): GAGVSQTPSNKVTEKGKYVELRCDPISGHTALYWYRQSLGQGPEFLIYFQGTGAADDSGLPNDRFFAVRPEGSVSTLKIQRTERGDSAVYLCASSARGGTGGASDTQYFGPGTRLTVL.

This chain joins TRBV4-1 and TRBJ1-1, with D possibly being TRBD1 (5 bases). V lost 4 bases and J lost 4, with 13 bases in between. Germline V gene sequence: CDR1 MGHRA, CDR2 YSYEKL. This CDR3 contains 14 residues. The CDR3 loop is CASSPRVGGTEAFF. Written as DNA, the CDR3 is TGCGCCAGCAGCCCCCGCGTGGGGGGCACTGAAGCTTTCTTT.

CDR3 nucleotide sequence: TGTGCCAGTAGTATAGAGCCAGGTGGTGGCTACACCTTC. This gives the protein CASSIEPGGGYTF. The V and J genes are TRBV19 and TRBJ1-2; D gene unclear. The CDR3 is made up of 13 amino acids. The ends were cut back, 0 bases at V and 7 bases at J, with 9 bases in the middle. From germline, CDR1 is LNHDA and CDR2 SQIVND (reference sequence).

The V gene is TRBV12-5, the J gene TRBJ1-5, with no clear D. The CDR3 sequence is 13 residues long. Germline V gene lookup returns CDR1 LGHNT and CDR2 FRNRAP. The ends were cut back, 3 bases at V and 9 bases at J, with 12 bases in the middle. Here the CDR3 reads CASGFGEDRPQHF. In DNA form, the CDR3 reads TGTGCTAGTGGTTTTGGTGAGGATCGGCCCCAGCATTTT.

The chain is built from TRBV9 and TRBJ1-1, with D perhaps TRBD1 (5 bases). Germline values: CDR1 SGDLS, CDR2 YYNGEE. The CDR3 contains 13 residues. V lost 3 bases and J 7 bases, leaving 13 bases between the germline ends. CDR3 nucleotides: TGTGCCAGCAGCGAGGAGGGGAACGGTGAAGCTTTCTTT. This translates into CASSEEGNGEAFF.

The CDR3 DNA is TGTGCCAGCAGTTACTACGGGACAGGCCACAATGAGCAGTTCTTC. It encodes CASSYYGTGHNEQFF. This chain uses TRBV6-5 with TRBJ2-1; 8 bases are shared with TRBD1. This CDR3 spans 15 amino acids. Germline V gives CDR1 MNHEY, CDR2 SVGAGI. Losses at the gene ends were 1 base for V and 5 bases for J; bases not matched to a gene: 4.

The J gene is TRBJ1-6, the V gene TRBV11-3; D gene ambiguous. The CDR3 contains 16 residues. Germline V gene lookup returns CDR1 SGHNT and CDR2 YENEEA. Between the trimmed V and J ends, which lost 5 bases and 7 bases, there was a span of 18 bases. The CDR3, as DNA: TGTGCCAGCAGCCCTGATCCCTACCGAGAGAATTCACCCCTCCACTTT. Translating it yields CASSPDPYRENSPLHF.

As DNA, the CDR3 is TGTGCCAGCAGCTTAGGTGGGGCAGAGACCCAGTACTTC. Translation gives CASSLGGAETQYF. V gene TRBV11-3 combines with J gene TRBJ2-5; D is perhaps TRBD1 (5 bases). The CDR3 spans 13 residues. With 1 base removed from V and 4 bases from J, the gap between germline ends came to 7 bases. Germline-derived CDR1 and CDR2 are SGHNT and YENEEA.

J is TRBJ1-3 and V is TRBV4-3; D may be TRBD1 (5 bases). This CDR3 has 16 amino acids. The germline V gene encodes CDR1 LGHNA and CDR2 YSLEER. V lost 0 bases and J lost 4, with 13 bases in between. The CDR3 DNA is TGCGCCAGCAGCCAAGATAGGGGTGGATACGGAAACACCATATATTTT. This gives the protein CASSQDRGGYGNTIYF.

The rearrangement uses TRBV19 and TRBJ1-1; D is unresolved. This CDR3 is built from 15 residues. Germline values: CDR1 LNHDA, CDR2 SQIVND (reference sequence). The V end was cut by 7 bases, the J end by 0 bases, with 15 bases between. The CDR3 bases are TGTGCCAGTAACGACCAGGCAGGTATGAACACTGAAGCTTTCTTT. Translating gives CASNDQAGMNTEAFF.

The V gene is TRBV7-2, the J gene TRBJ1-3; possible D gene TRBD1, 6 bases. V was clipped by 5 bases and J by 2 bases, with 10 bases between them. From germline, CDR1 is SGHTA and CDR2 FQGNSA. The CDR3 covers 14 residues. The CDR3: CASSEDSPGNTIYF. The CDR3 DNA reads as TGTGCCAGCAGCGAGGACAGTCCTGGAAACACCATATATTTT.

The V and J genes are TRBV10-2 and TRBJ2-7; D is unresolved. Trimming left V 5 bases short and J 3 bases short, with 14 bases between. The CDR3 spans 14 residues. CDR1 is WSHSY and CDR2 is SAAADI in the germline V gene. DNA of the CDR3: TGCGCCAGCAGTCCCCGCGGCACCCACTACGAGCAGTACTTC. It yields the protein CASSPRGTHYEQYF.

The V and J genes are TRBV6-5 and TRBJ1-2; D unclear. CDR1 and CDR2 from the germline V gene are MNHEY and SVGAGI. Trimming took 8 bases from V and 0 from J, leaving 13 bases between them. The CDR3 runs 14 residues. The CDR3: CASLPGGTNYGYTF. DNA for the CDR3: TGTGCCAGCCTCCCCGGAGGAACTAACTATGGCTACACCTTC.

This chain connects TRBV6-5 to TRBJ1-2, with D maybe TRBD1 (6 bases). Germline loops: CDR1 MNHEY, CDR2 SVGAGI. The germline V and J ends were trimmed by 6 bases and 2 bases, with 10 bases remaining between them. The CDR3 extends over 13 amino acids. In nucleotides, the CDR3 is TGTGCCAGCAGAACTGACAGGAACTATGGCTACACCTTC. Its protein is CASRTDRNYGYTF.

The gene calls are TRBV15 and TRBJ2-7; D gene unclear. Germline V gene lookup returns CDR1 LNHNV and CDR2 YYDKDF (reference sequence). Deletions cut 3 bases from V and 6 bases from J, with 9 bases between. This CDR3 comprises 12 residues. The CDR3 here is CATSSLFAEQYF. DNA of the CDR3: TGTGCCACCAGCAGCCTATTTGCCGAGCAGTACTTC. Complete variable domain (other parts from reference TRBV15 and TRBJ2-7): DAMVIQNPRYQVTQFGKPVTLSCSQTLNHNVMYWYQQKSSQAPKLLFHYYDKDFNNEADTPDNFQSRRPNTSFCFLDIRSPGLGDTAMYLCATSSLFAEQYFGPGTRLTVT.

This chain connects TRBV25-1 to TRBJ1-4; D is perhaps TRBD1 (6 bases). The CDR3 runs to 15 residues. The germline V gene has CDR1 MGHDK and CDR2 SYGVNS. The V end was cut by 3 bases, the J end by 6 bases, with 14 bases between. Here the CDR3 DNA reads TGTGCCAGCAGTGACTCACGAGGGGGAGATGAAAAACTGTTTTTT. Protein: CASSDSRGGDEKLFF.

This rearrangement joins TRBV6-6 to TRBJ2-7, with D possibly being TRBD2 (5 bases). Germline CDR1 MNHNY, CDR2 SVGAGI (reference sequence). The CDR3 loop spans 12 amino acids. Trimming stripped 2 bases from V and 7 bases from J, with 9 bases between. The CDR3 reads CASSYTGSEQYF. CDR3 nucleotides: TGTGCCAGCAGTTACACGGGGAGTGAGCAGTACTTC.

This clone was observed once. The J gene is TRBJ2-3, the V gene TRBV7-6, with 7 bases identical to TRBD2. The V and J ends lost 0 bases and 6 bases, in that order; junction bases with no gene match: 3. CDR1 and CDR2 from the germline V gene are SGHVS and FNYEAQ. The CDR3 length is 14 residues. CDR3 sequence (DNA): TGTGCCAGCAGCTTAGCGGGGGGGAGTGATACGCAGTATTTT. This gives the protein CASSLAGGSDTQYF.